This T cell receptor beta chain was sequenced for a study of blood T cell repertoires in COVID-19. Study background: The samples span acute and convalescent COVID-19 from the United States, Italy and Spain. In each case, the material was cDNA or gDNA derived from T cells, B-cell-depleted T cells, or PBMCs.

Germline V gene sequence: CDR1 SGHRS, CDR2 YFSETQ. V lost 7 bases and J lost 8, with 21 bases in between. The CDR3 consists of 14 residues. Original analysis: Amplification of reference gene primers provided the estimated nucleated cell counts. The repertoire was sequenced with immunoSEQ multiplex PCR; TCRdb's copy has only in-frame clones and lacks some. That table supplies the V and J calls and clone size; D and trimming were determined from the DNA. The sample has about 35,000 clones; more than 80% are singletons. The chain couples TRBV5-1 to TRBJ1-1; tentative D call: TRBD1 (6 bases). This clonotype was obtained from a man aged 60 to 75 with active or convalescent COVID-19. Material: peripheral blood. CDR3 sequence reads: CASRSQGQRLEAFF. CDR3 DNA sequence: TGCGCCAGCCGTTCCCAAGGACAGCGGCTAGAAGCTTTCTTT.